One and the same sample provided the 10 T cell receptor beta chains below, sequenced in a study of control samples from healthy donors and cancer patients. Data came from immunoSEQ multiplex PCR; TCRdb stores just in-frame clones and leaves some out. The profile shows 140,000 or so clones, about 93% of them singletons. Sequenced: PBMCs. The receptors originated from a man aged 55 to 70 with colorectal cancer.

The chain links TRBV12-3 or TRBV12-4 to TRBJ1-1, with a tentative D call TRBD1 (5 bases). Trimming cost V 2 bases and J 4 bases, with 8 bases left between them. The CDR3 contains 13 residues. The CDR3 loop reads CASSLIGGTEAFF. The CDR3, as DNA: TGTGCCAGCAGTTTAATTGGGGGCACTGAAGCTTTCTTT.

The chain joins TRBV9 to TRBJ2-7, with D uncertain. CDR1 is SGDLS and CDR2 is YYNGEE in the germline V gene. The CDR3 has 12 amino acids. Trimming removed 5 bases at V and 5 bases at J, with 11 bases between. The CDR3 DNA reads as TGTGCCAGCAGTGTTGGTCTCGACGAGCAGTACTTC. Translation: CASSVGLDEQYF.

The CDR3 region has the DNA TGTGCCAGCAGCTTAGATGAGACCCAGTACTTC. It yields the protein CASSLDETQYF. The gene calls are TRBV7-2 and TRBJ2-5, with D uncertain. V lost 1 base and J lost 5, with 2 bases in between. The CDR3 spans 11 residues. The germline V gene encodes CDR1 SGHTA and CDR2 FQGNSA.

The chain uses TRBV6-2 or TRBV6-3 and TRBJ2-2; a possible D gene is TRBD1 (6 bases). Deletions cut 6 bases from V and 6 bases from J, with 23 bases between. CDR3 size: 17 residues. CDR1 is MNHEY and CDR2 is SVGEGT in the germline V gene. The CDR3 bases are TGTGCCAGCAGCGGAACACAGGGCGTGGGTAGGGCCGGGGAGCTGTTTTTT. This codes for CASSGTQGVGRAGELFF.

The V call is TRBV10-3, the J call TRBJ2-5, with 9 bases that match TRBD1. Germline trimming cut 2 bases from V and 0 bases from J; bases unmatched to any gene: 7. This CDR3 comprises 17 residues. The germline CDR1 and CDR2 sequences are ENHRY and SYGVKD. The CDR3 here is CAISEPPGQGDQETQYF. DNA for the CDR3: TGTGCCATCAGTGAGCCCCCGGGACAGGGCGACCAAGAGACCCAGTACTTC.

The rearrangement uses TRBV30 and TRBJ2-3, with D unclear. V lost 3 bases and J lost 1, with 11 bases in between. CDR1 and CDR2 from the germline V gene are GTSNPN and SVGIG (reference sequence). The CDR3 extends over 14 amino acids. CDR3 sequence reads: CAWSDRYGTDTQYF. The DNA for the CDR3 is TGTGCCTGGAGCGATCGATACGGCACAGATACGCAGTATTTT. Complete variable domain (other parts from reference TRBV30 and TRBJ2-3): SQTIHQWPATLVQPVGSPLSLECTVEGTSNPNLYWYRQAAGRGLQLLFYSVGIGQISSEVPQNLSASRPQDRQFILSSKKLLLSDSGFYLCAWSDRYGTDTQYFGPGTRLTVL.

The chain links TRBV25-1 to TRBJ2-5, with a tentative D call TRBD2 (7 bases). This CDR3 is 14 amino acids long. Germline loops: CDR1 MGHDK, CDR2 SYGVNS. The CDR3 protein is CIRGAGQQVKTQYF. The CDR3 DNA reads TGTATCCGGGGGGCAGGCCAACAAGTGAAGACCCAGTACTTC.

With regard to this clone: Within the sample, other DNA sequences also encode this same CDR3. J is TRBJ2-2 and V is TRBV28; tentatively, D is TRBD2 (7 bases). The CDR3 consists of 16 residues. Trimming stripped 3 bases from V and 6 bases from J, with 17 bases between. CDR1 and CDR2 from the germline V gene are MDHEN and SYDVKM. CDR3 in DNA: TGTGCCAGCAGTTTTGTGGAGGGGGGGCGGCCCGGGGAGCTGTTTTTT. Protein: CASSFVEGGRPGELFF.

The V and J genes are TRBV30 and TRBJ1-4; possibly TRBD1 for D (5 bases). Trimming cost V 2 bases and J 4 bases, with 14 bases left between them. Per the germline V gene, CDR1 is GTSNPN and CDR2 is SVGIG (reference sequence). The CDR3 length is 15 residues. The DNA of the CDR3 is TGTGCCTGGAGTCCCAGACAGTTCGTTAATGAAAAACTGTTTTTT. It specifies CAWSPRQFVNEKLFF.

The rearrangement uses TRBV19 and TRBJ1-2; D not resolved. Trimming pared 6 bases from V and 2 bases from J, leaving 10 bases between. CDR3 length: 13 residues. Germline V gene sequence: CDR1 LNHDA, CDR2 SQIVND (reference sequence). This chain's CDR3 is CASSPAGNYGYTF. The CDR3 DNA sequence: TGTGCCAGTAGCCCCGCCGGAAACTATGGCTACACCTTC.